A selection of T cell receptor beta chains follows, all from one sample in a study of CD4+ T cells in melanoma. Using immunoSEQ multiplex PCR, the repertoire was profiled, and TCRdb retains in-frame clones only, with some absent. The sample yields about 4,800 clones, 62% seen once. The sequenced material came from cells from a culture (not recorded whether cultured in vitro). These receptors were collected from a human donor with melanoma. Both conserved end residues are part of each CDR3. The order of the fields is V gene, D gene, J gene, clone size, CDR3 DNA, CDR3 protein. D genes are given only for firm matches. Not all rows give a size; the values are once, few, many and, for expanded clones, a class.

v_call: TRBV4-3
d_call: -
j_call: TRBJ2-7
clone_size: -
cdr3_nt: TGCGCCAGCAGCGGGCGGGACAGATGGGGCGAGCAGTACTTC
cdr3_aa: CASSGRDRWGEQYF

v_call: TRBV7-3
d_call: -
j_call: TRBJ2-5
clone_size: -
cdr3_nt: TGTGCCAGCAGCCCGGACAGAGAGGCCCAAGAGACCCAGTACTTC
cdr3_aa: CASSPDREAQETQYF

v_call: TRBV19
d_call: -
j_call: TRBJ2-7
clone_size: -
cdr3_nt: TGTGCCAGTAGTGGGGGCTTGCAGGGACCCTTCGGGGGCTACGAGCAGTACTTC
cdr3_aa: CASSGGLQGPFGGYEQYF

v_call: TRBV12-3/TRBV12-4
d_call: -
j_call: TRBJ2-3
clone_size: -
cdr3_nt: TGTGCCAGCAGTTTAGGGAGCGCGGATACGCAGTATTTT
cdr3_aa: CASSLGSADTQYF

v_call: TRBV6-6
d_call: TRBD1
j_call: TRBJ1-1
clone_size: -
cdr3_nt: TGTGCCAGCACCACCGGACAGGGACTGAACACTGAAGCTTTCTTT
cdr3_aa: CASTTGQGLNTEAFF

v_call: TRBV4-3
d_call: -
j_call: TRBJ2-7
clone_size: -
cdr3_nt: TGCGCCAGCAGCCAAGGACTCGGCTACGAGCAGTACTTC
cdr3_aa: CASSQGLGYEQYF

v_call: TRBV6-2/TRBV6-3
d_call: -
j_call: TRBJ1-5
clone_size: -
cdr3_nt: TGTGCCAGCAGTTACTCGATGGACAGTGATATCCATAGCAATCAGCCCCAGCATTTT
cdr3_aa: CASSYSMDSDIHSNQPQHF

v_call: TRBV11-2
d_call: -
j_call: TRBJ1-2
clone_size: medium-sized
cdr3_nt: TGTGCCAGCAGCTCACAGGGTTTATGGGCTGCGGAAGGCTACACCTTC
cdr3_aa: CASSSQGLWAAEGYTF

v_call: TRBV18
d_call: -
j_call: TRBJ1-2
clone_size: once
cdr3_nt: TGTGCCAGCTCCCTAAGATCCGAATCCTATGGCTACACCTTC
cdr3_aa: CASSLRSESYGYTF

v_call: TRBV28
d_call: TRBD2
j_call: TRBJ2-7
clone_size: -
cdr3_nt: TGTGCCACCCGGACTAGCGGGGCCTACGAGCAGTACTTC
cdr3_aa: CATRTSGAYEQYF

v_call: TRBV10-1
d_call: -
j_call: TRBJ2-5
clone_size: -
cdr3_nt: TGCGCCAGCAGTGAGTCGGTGGGTGGGGAAGAGACCCAGTACTTC
cdr3_aa: CASSESVGGEETQYF

v_call: TRBV14
d_call: TRBD1
j_call: TRBJ1-2
clone_size: -
cdr3_nt: TGTGCCAGCAGCACCCGGGACAGTTTTGGCTACACCTTC
cdr3_aa: CASSTRDSFGYTF

v_call: TRBV6-1
d_call: -
j_call: TRBJ1-2
clone_size: -
cdr3_nt: TGTGCCAGCAGTGAAGGGGTCGTTGCTAACTATGGCTACACCTTC
cdr3_aa: CASSEGVVANYGYTF

v_call: TRBV23-1
d_call: TRBD1
j_call: TRBJ1-4
clone_size: -
cdr3_nt: TGCGCCAGCATCCCTCCAGGGGGCCTCAATGAAAAACTGTTTTTT
cdr3_aa: CASIPPGGLNEKLFF

v_call: TRBV6-2/TRBV6-3
d_call: -
j_call: TRBJ1-2
clone_size: -
cdr3_nt: TGTGCCAGCAGTCAAAGACATACCAACTATGGCTACACCTTC
cdr3_aa: CASSQRHTNYGYTF

v_call: TRBV9
d_call: TRBD1
j_call: TRBJ1-2
clone_size: -
cdr3_nt: TGTGCCAGCAGCGTTAGCCGACAGGGCTCGCGGGGTAGCTACACCTTC
cdr3_aa: CASSVSRQGSRGSYTF

v_call: TRBV11-3
d_call: TRBD1
j_call: TRBJ2-1
clone_size: -
cdr3_nt: TGTGCCAGCAGGGGGACAGGGAACAATGAGCAGTTCTTC
cdr3_aa: CASRGTGNNEQFF

v_call: TRBV10-3
d_call: TRBD1
j_call: TRBJ1-5
clone_size: -
cdr3_nt: TGTGCCATCAGTGAGTCGGGACAGAATCAGCCCCAGCATTTT
cdr3_aa: CAISESGQNQPQHF

v_call: TRBV9
d_call: TRBD1
j_call: TRBJ1-4
clone_size: few
cdr3_nt: TGTGCCAGCAGCGTATCAGGGACAGATGAAAAACTGTTTTTT
cdr3_aa: CASSVSGTDEKLFF

v_call: TRBV28
d_call: -
j_call: TRBJ1-4
clone_size: -
cdr3_nt: TGTGCCAGCAGCTCCGGGAGCCGGAATGAAAAACTGTTTTTT
cdr3_aa: CASSSGSRNEKLFF

v_call: TRBV5-1
d_call: TRBD1
j_call: TRBJ2-7
clone_size: -
cdr3_nt: TGCGCCAGCAGCTCCGCCAGTGGGGACAGCTCCGAGCAGTACTTC
cdr3_aa: CASSSASGDSSEQYF

v_call: TRBV5-4
d_call: TRBD1
j_call: TRBJ2-5
clone_size: -
cdr3_nt: TGTGCCAGCAGCTACAACAGGGGGCGCGAGACCCAGTACTTC
cdr3_aa: CASSYNRGRETQYF

v_call: TRBV5-6
d_call: -
j_call: TRBJ2-5
clone_size: once
cdr3_nt: TGTGCCAGCAGCTTAAGAGCGGCGCTTACCGGGGAGACCCAGTACTTC
cdr3_aa: CASSLRAALTGETQYF

v_call: TRBV19
d_call: -
j_call: TRBJ1-6
clone_size: -
cdr3_nt: TGTGCCAGTAGTATATCGGGTGCACGTGTCGTCCCTTCACCCCTCCACTTT
cdr3_aa: CASSISGARVVPSPLHF

v_call: TRBV7-3
d_call: -
j_call: TRBJ1-5
clone_size: few
cdr3_nt: TGTGCCAGCAGCCCCGACGGGGGGCCCCAGCATTTT
cdr3_aa: CASSPDGGPQHF

v_call: TRBV7-2
d_call: -
j_call: TRBJ1-5
clone_size: once
cdr3_nt: TGTGCCAGCAGCTTGGGGGGTGAAGGCCGTCCCCAGCATTTT
cdr3_aa: CASSLGGEGRPQHF

v_call: TRBV20-1
d_call: -
j_call: TRBJ2-2
clone_size: -
cdr3_nt: TGCAGTGCTAGTCGCATCGGGCAGGGCGACACCGGGGAGCTGTTTTTT
cdr3_aa: CSASRIGQGDTGELFF

v_call: TRBV4-1
d_call: TRBD2
j_call: TRBJ2-1
clone_size: once
cdr3_nt: TGCGCCAGCAGCCAAGATCTACGGGGGGGCTCCTACAATGAGCAGTTCTTC
cdr3_aa: CASSQDLRGGSYNEQFF

v_call: TRBV2
d_call: -
j_call: TRBJ1-1
clone_size: -
cdr3_nt: TGTGCCAGCAGGAGCTATAGGACAGAACTGAACACTGAAGCTTTCTTT
cdr3_aa: CASRSYRTELNTEAFF

v_call: TRBV4-3
d_call: -
j_call: TRBJ1-6
clone_size: -
cdr3_nt: TGCGCCAGCAGCCAAGGGACACCAGAAACCAATTCACCCCTCCACTTT
cdr3_aa: CASSQGTPETNSPLHF

v_call: TRBV10-2
d_call: -
j_call: TRBJ2-7
clone_size: -
cdr3_nt: TGCGCCAGCAGTGAGCCGACTAGTTCCTACGAGCAGTACTTC
cdr3_aa: CASSEPTSSYEQYF

v_call: TRBV4-1
d_call: TRBD1
j_call: TRBJ1-1
clone_size: medium-sized
cdr3_nt: TGCGCCAGCAGCCCGCCACATATGGGACAGGTAAACACTGAAGCTTTCTTT
cdr3_aa: CASSPPHMGQVNTEAFF

v_call: TRBV29-1
d_call: -
j_call: TRBJ2-1
clone_size: -
cdr3_nt: TGCAGCGTGGAAGGGGAGGGGGCTTCCTACAATGAGCAGTTCTTC
cdr3_aa: CSVEGEGASYNEQFF

v_call: TRBV18
d_call: -
j_call: TRBJ2-7
clone_size: -
cdr3_nt: TGTGCCAGCTCACCACTAGGTACCGAGCAGTACTTC
cdr3_aa: CASSPLGTEQYF

v_call: TRBV11-2
d_call: -
j_call: TRBJ2-5
clone_size: -
cdr3_nt: TGTGCCAGCAGCTCTTGGGAGGACCGGGTTAAGACCCAGTACTTC
cdr3_aa: CASSSWEDRVKTQYF

v_call: TRBV15
d_call: -
j_call: TRBJ2-1
clone_size: -
cdr3_nt: TGTGCCACCCGTGAGGAAAAAAAAGGGAATGAGCAGTTCTTC
cdr3_aa: CATREEKKGNEQFF

v_call: TRBV5-1
d_call: -
j_call: TRBJ1-6
clone_size: -
cdr3_nt: TGCGCCAGCAGCACTGACCGAGGGACAATTAATTCACCCCTCCACTTT
cdr3_aa: CASSTDRGTINSPLHF

v_call: TRBV19
d_call: TRBD1
j_call: TRBJ2-7
clone_size: -
cdr3_nt: TGTGCCAGTAGTCCGTGGGGACAGCTAAGCTCCTACGAGCAGTACTTC
cdr3_aa: CASSPWGQLSSYEQYF

v_call: TRBV15
d_call: TRBD1
j_call: TRBJ1-5
clone_size: -
cdr3_nt: TGTGCCACCAGCAAGTACATTGACAGGGGCGATCAGCCCCAGCATTTT
cdr3_aa: CATSKYIDRGDQPQHF

v_call: TRBV28
d_call: TRBD1
j_call: TRBJ1-1
clone_size: -
cdr3_nt: TGTGCCAGCAGTGACACAGGGGGGGGGACTGAAGCTTTCTTT
cdr3_aa: CASSDTGGGTEAFF

v_call: TRBV18
d_call: -
j_call: TRBJ2-1
clone_size: -
cdr3_nt: TGTGCCAGCTCTGTCGGTAGCAACAATGAGCAGTTCTTC
cdr3_aa: CASSVGSNNEQFF

v_call: TRBV18
d_call: -
j_call: TRBJ2-7
clone_size: -
cdr3_nt: TGTGCCAGCTCACCACGGGACACAACCTACGAGCAGTACTTC
cdr3_aa: CASSPRDTTYEQYF

v_call: TRBV5-8
d_call: -
j_call: TRBJ2-1
clone_size: -
cdr3_nt: TGTGCCAGCAGCTTGGGTAGCGCGTCGGATGAGCAGTTCTTC
cdr3_aa: CASSLGSASDEQFF

v_call: TRBV4-2
d_call: -
j_call: TRBJ2-7
clone_size: -
cdr3_nt: TGTGCCAGCAGCCAAGATCAGGCAGGATCCTCCTACGAGCAGTACTTC
cdr3_aa: CASSQDQAGSSYEQYF

v_call: TRBV3-1/TRBV3-2
d_call: TRBD1
j_call: TRBJ2-5
clone_size: -
cdr3_nt: TGTGCCAGCAGCCAAGTTGGGACAGTCCAAGAGACCCAGTACTTC
cdr3_aa: CASSQVGTVQETQYF

v_call: TRBV2
d_call: -
j_call: TRBJ1-4
clone_size: -
cdr3_nt: TGTGCCAGCAGGCGAGAGGGAGCTAATGAAAAACTGTTTTTT
cdr3_aa: CASRREGANEKLFF

v_call: TRBV3-1/TRBV3-2
d_call: -
j_call: TRBJ2-7
clone_size: -
cdr3_nt: TGTGCCAGCAGCCAATTCAGGGGTTCCTACGAGCAGTACTTC
cdr3_aa: CASSQFRGSYEQYF

v_call: TRBV6-5
d_call: -
j_call: TRBJ1-5
clone_size: -
cdr3_nt: TGTGCCAGCAGGGGGGACCTTAGCAATCAGCCCCAGCATTTT
cdr3_aa: CASRGDLSNQPQHF

v_call: TRBV15
d_call: -
j_call: TRBJ1-5
clone_size: -
cdr3_nt: TGTGCCACCAGCAGAGTCGGGATGGGCAATCAGCCCCAGCATTTT
cdr3_aa: CATSRVGMGNQPQHF

v_call: TRBV5-6
d_call: -
j_call: TRBJ2-2
clone_size: -
cdr3_nt: TGTGCCAGCAGCTATCCGGGGATCATAGACACCGGGGAGCTGTTTTTT
cdr3_aa: CASSYPGIIDTGELFF

v_call: TRBV6-5
d_call: -
j_call: TRBJ1-4
clone_size: -
cdr3_nt: TGTGCCAGCAGTTACGGGGGGGTGGGTGAAAAACTGTTTTTT
cdr3_aa: CASSYGGVGEKLFF